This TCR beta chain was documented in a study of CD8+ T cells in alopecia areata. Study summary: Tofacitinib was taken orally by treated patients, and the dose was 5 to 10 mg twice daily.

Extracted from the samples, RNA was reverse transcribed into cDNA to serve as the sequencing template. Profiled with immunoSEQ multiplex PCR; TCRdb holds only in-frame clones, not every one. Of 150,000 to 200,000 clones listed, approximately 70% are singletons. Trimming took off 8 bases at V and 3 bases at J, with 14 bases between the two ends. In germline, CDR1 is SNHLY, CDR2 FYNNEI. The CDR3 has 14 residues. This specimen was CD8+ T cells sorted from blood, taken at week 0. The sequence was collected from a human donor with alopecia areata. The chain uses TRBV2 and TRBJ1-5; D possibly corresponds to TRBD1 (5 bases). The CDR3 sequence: CASGRDGFNQPQHF. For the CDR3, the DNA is TGTGCCAGCGGGCGGGACGGATTCAATCAGCCCCAGCATTTT.